The 9 T cell receptor beta chains below all came from one sample that was sequenced in a study of CXCR3-negative and CXCR3-positive naive CD8 T cells. The study made its TRB cDNA libraries by 5' RACE, adding UMI labels. TCRdb reworked the 5' RACE reads into one entry per CDR3 protein, no DNA. This repertoire includes about 43,000 distinct CDR3 sequences. Sequencing was done on a sample of memory CD8+ T cells from blood. These receptors were collected from a human donor in good health. Some clones in this sample may be carry-over from other donors' samples.

The V call is TRBV28, the J call TRBJ1-1; TCRdb's D call, TRBD1, is unchecked because there is no DNA. CDR3 length equals 16 residues. Per germline, CDR1 MDHEN and CDR2 SYDVKM. The CDR3 sequence: CASSPSLGQGLTEAFF.

The chain joins TRBV9 to TRBJ2-7; TCRdb reports TRBD2, a call that lacks DNA to check it against. From germline, CDR1 is SGDLS and CDR2 YYNGEE. CDR3 size: 15 residues. The CDR3 protein is CASSVGGLAGGEQYF.

This chain uses TRBV6-2 or TRBV6-3 with TRBJ2-3; the D gene TCRdb calls, TRBD1, cannot be checked with no DNA. CDR1 and CDR2 (germline): MNHEY, SVGEGT. This CDR3 region has 15 residues. CDR3: CASSYFGAETDTQYF.

The chain combines TRBV11-2 with TRBJ1-1; TCRdb calls TRBD1, which cannot be checked without DNA. The CDR3 contains 12 residues. Germline CDR1 and CDR2: SGHAT and FQNNGV. CDR3 region: CASSSGGDEAFF.

Here the CDR3 reads CASSQGAATEQFF. The chain uses TRBV4-2 and TRBJ2-1. The germline CDR1 and CDR2 sequences are LGHNA and YNFKEQ. The CDR3 totals 13 residues.

This chain joins TRBV19 and TRBJ2-7. Looked up from germline, CDR1 is LNHDA and CDR2 is SQIVND (reference sequence). The CDR3 loop spans 14 amino acids. CDR3 residues: CASMISASSYEQYF. The full variable domain, in which reference TRBV19 and TRBJ2-7 provide the parts outside the CDR3, is DGGITQSPKYLFRKEGQNVTLSCEQNLNHDAMYWYRQDPGQGLRLIYYSQIVNDFQKGDIAEGYSVSREKKESFPLTVTSAQKNPTAFYLCASMISASSYEQYFGPGTRLTVT.

The chain recombines TRBV12-3 or TRBV12-4 with TRBJ2-7; TCRdb picks TRBD2, but there is no DNA to check that call. The length of the CDR3 is 14 residues. CDR3: CASSHPGLGGEQYF.

Here the CDR3 reads CSAPGLTYEQYF. J is TRBJ2-7 and V is TRBV20-1; TCRdb returns TRBD2, unconfirmable since there is no DNA. The CDR3 totals 12 residues. Germline V gene sequence: CDR1 DFQATT, CDR2 SNEGSKA (reference sequence).

V is TRBV4-3 and J is TRBJ2-6; TCRdb reports TRBD1, a call that lacks DNA to check it against. The V gene's germline CDR1 is LGHNA and CDR2 YSLEER. The CDR3 loop spans 18 amino acids. The CDR3 region is CASSQGQGIASGANVLTF.